These T cell receptor beta chains were read from a single sample in a study of T cell repertoires in cytomegalovirus infection. These TCRs are of unknown antigen specificity. TCRdb re-analysed the reads in MiXCR, keeping a single row per CDR3 protein. This sample has hundreds of thousands of distinct CDR3 sequences, with around 31% found just once. The sample consisted of cultured PBMCs, taken from culture after CMV antigen stimulation. Receptors were obtained from a human donor in good health (CMV status not recorded). Some clones in this sample may be carry-over from other donors' samples. The CDR3 runs from the conserved cysteine through the conserved F or W. A D gene is named only where the DNA matches it firmly. Not every row has a clone size; where given, it reads once, few, many or a size class.

TRBJ2-7 12 - TRBV7-2 few CASSLIAGEQYF TGTGCCAGCAGCTTGATCGCCGGCGAGCAGTACTTC
TRBJ1-2 13 TRBD1 TRBV19 - CASSIRQGNGYTF TGTGCCAGTAGCATCCGACAGGGGAATGGCTACACCTTC
TRBJ2-7 12 - TRBV28 - CASSIGQYEQYF TGTGCCAGCAGTATTGGACAGTACGAGCAGTACTTC
TRBJ1-6 14 - TRBV2 - CASRGYIGNSPLHF TGTGCCAGCAGGGGATATATAGGGAATTCACCCCTCCACTTT
TRBJ2-3 17 TRBD2 TRBV28 - CASSRAGDVSLTDTQYF TGTGCCAGCAGTCGAGCGGGGGACGTGTCCCTCACAGATACGCAGTATTTT
TRBJ2-5 13 - TRBV12-3/TRBV12-4 few CASSQNRDGTQYF TGTGCCAGCAGTCAAAACAGGGATGGGACCCAGTACTTC
TRBJ2-1 16 TRBD1 TRBV12-3/TRBV12-4 few CASSPPGTGVYNEQFF TGTGCCAGCAGTCCTCCCGGGACAGGGGTCTACAATGAGCAGTTCTTC
TRBJ1-2 13 - TRBV6-2/TRBV6-3 - CASRRLANYGYTF TGTGCCAGCCGGCGGTTAGCTAACTATGGCTACACCTTC
TRBJ2-1 11 - TRBV7-2 many CASSDGPEQFF TGTGCCAGCAGCGATGGGCCTGAGCAGTTCTTC
TRBJ2-3 17 TRBD2 TRBV12-3/TRBV12-4 few CASTQGLAGSSTDTQYF TGTGCCAGCACCCAGGGGCTAGCGGGGTCTAGCACAGATACGCAGTATTTT
TRBJ2-7 15 TRBD2 TRBV6-5 - CASRPLAASSYEQYF TGTGCCAGCAGGCCTCTAGCGGCTAGCTCCTACGAGCAGTACTTC
TRBJ1-1 16 - TRBV29-1 - CSVEGMREEFNTEAFF TGCAGCGTTGAAGGAATGCGGGAGGAATTTAACACTGAAGCTTTCTTT
TRBJ2-7 13 - TRBV7-2 - CASSSTRLGEQYF TGTGCCAGCAGCTCGACTCGACTCGGCGAGCAGTACTTC
TRBJ1-1 13 - TRBV7-9 - CASSLLGDVEAFF TGTGCCAGCAGCTTATTGGGGGATGTTGAAGCTTTCTTT
TRBJ1-1 17 - TRBV7-9 few CASSLSPPGRLTTEAFF TGTGCCAGCAGCTTATCCCCCCCGGGACGACTCACCACTGAAGCTTTCTTT
TRBJ2-7 13 - TRBV6-8 - CASSYSGYYEQYF TGTGCCAGCAGTTACTCGGGTTATTACGAGCAGTACTTC
TRBJ1-5 16 TRBD1 TRBV18 - CASSPPGTGGLQPQHF TGTGCCAGCTCACCACCCGGGACAGGGGGCCTTCAGCCCCAGCATTTT
TRBJ2-3 14 - TRBV12-3/TRBV12-4 few CASSFPDSTDTQYF TGTGCCAGCAGTTTCCCGGACAGCACAGATACGCAGTATTTT
TRBJ2-1 19 TRBD2 TRBV12-3/TRBV12-4 - CASSLGGLAGGSWTNEQFF TGTGCCAGCAGTTTGGGTGGACTAGCGGGAGGAAGTTGGACGAATGAGCAGTTCTTC
TRBJ2-7 15 TRBD2 TRBV7-2 many CASSIPGLAIYEQYF TGTGCCAGCAGCATACCGGGACTAGCCATATACGAGCAGTACTTC
TRBJ2-7 14 - TRBV7-6 - CASSPSTGGYEQYF TGTGCCAGCAGCCCGTCCACTGGGGGCTACGAGCAGTACTTC
TRBJ1-1 11 - TRBV6-2/TRBV6-3 few CASNRYTEAFF TGTGCCAGCAACCGTTACACTGAAGCTTTCTTT
TRBJ2-3 14 - TRBV5-4 - CASSLAKETDTQYF TGTGCCAGCAGCTTGGCCAAGGAAACAGATACGCAGTATTTT
TRBJ1-5 13 - TRBV7-2 - CASSSGFLQPQHF TGTGCCAGCAGCTCAGGGTTTCTTCAGCCCCAGCATTTT
TRBJ2-5 13 TRBD1 TRBV4-1 - CASSHTGAKTQYF TGCGCCAGCAGCCACACAGGGGCGAAGACCCAGTACTTC
TRBJ2-2 16 TRBD2 TRBV20-1 - CSATPGTSGDTGELFF TGCAGTGCTACTCCCGGGACTAGCGGGGACACCGGGGAGCTGTTTTTT
TRBJ1-5 14 - TRBV12-3/TRBV12-4 - CASTQGNSNQPQHF TGTGCCAGCACCCAAGGTAATAGCAATCAGCCCCAGCATTTT
TRBJ2-1 12 - TRBV7-6 - CASSKRGNEQFF TGTGCCAGCAGCAAGCGCGGAAATGAGCAGTTCTTC
TRBJ2-7 15 TRBD2 TRBV7-2 many CASSLSGRPSYEQYF TGTGCCAGCAGTCTAAGCGGGAGACCCTCCTACGAGCAGTACTTC
TRBJ2-5 13 TRBD1 TRBV12-3/TRBV12-4 - CASSPGTVDAQYF TGTGCCAGCAGTCCCGGGACAGTCGACGCCCAGTACTTC
TRBJ2-7 13 - TRBV7-2 few CASTRLVGYEQYF TGTGCCAGCACCCGTCTGGTGGGCTACGAGCAGTACTTC
TRBJ1-3 15 - TRBV5-3 few CASSDGRTAGNTIYF TGTGCCAGCAGCGATGGAAGGACAGCTGGAAACACCATATATTTT
TRBJ1-4 16 - TRBV18 once CASSPGQRDINEKLFF TGTGCCAGCTCACCAGGGCAGCGGGATATTAATGAAAAACTGTTTTTT
TRBJ1-2 15 TRBD1 TRBV28 - CASSFGDRTNYGYTF TGTGCCAGCAGTTTTGGGGACAGGACTAACTATGGCTACACCTTC
TRBJ2-3 20 TRBD2 TRBV6-2/TRBV6-3 few CASSLRTGTSPHRGTDTQYF TGTGCCAGCAGCCTTAGAACCGGGACTAGCCCTCACCGGGGGACAGATACGCAGTATTTT
TRBJ2-6 18 - TRBV2 few CASTTGWGPSSGANVLTF TGTGCCAGCACTACAGGGTGGGGCCCAAGCTCTGGGGCCAACGTCCTGACTTTC
TRBJ2-7 14 TRBD2 TRBV2 - CASRRLAGVGEQYF TGTGCCAGCAGGCGACTAGCGGGAGTAGGCGAGCAGTACTTC
TRBJ2-7 19 TRBD1 TRBV5-1 few CASSLGPGTGGQSSYEQYF TGCGCCAGCAGCTTGGGGCCCGGGACAGGGGGCCAGAGCTCCTACGAGCAGTACTTC
TRBJ1-5 18 - TRBV6-2/TRBV6-3 few CASSYSSPMVPSGQPQHF TGTGCCAGCAGTTACTCGTCCCCTATGGTTCCCTCGGGGCAGCCCCAGCATTTT
TRBJ2-7 15 - TRBV12-3/TRBV12-4 few CASSSGPPGGDEQYF TGTGCCAGCAGTTCGGGGCCCCCTGGGGGAGACGAGCAGTACTTC
TRBJ2-1 13 TRBD2 TRBV29-1 - CSVASSGRNEQFF TGCAGCGTTGCTTCTAGCGGGAGAAATGAGCAGTTCTTC
TRBJ2-1 15 TRBD1 TRBV19 - CASSQRTGLVNEQFF TGTGCCAGTAGTCAAAGGACAGGGTTAGTCAATGAGCAGTTCTTC
TRBJ1-6 16 - TRBV6-7 few CASSYPRTVDNSPLHF TGTGCCAGCAGTTACCCTCGGACGGTTGATAATTCACCCCTCCACTTT
TRBJ2-3 13 - TRBV19 few CASMSASTDTQYF TGTGCCAGTATGAGTGCGAGCACAGATACGCAGTATTTT
TRBJ2-3 16 TRBD2 TRBV19 many CASSSRTSGTKDTQYF TGTGCCAGTAGTTCCCGGACTAGCGGGACGAAAGATACGCAGTATTTT
TRBJ1-1 15 TRBD1 TRBV6-2/TRBV6-3 - CASSPNTGGGTEAFF TGTGCCAGCAGCCCAAACACAGGGGGCGGCACTGAAGCTTTCTTT
TRBJ2-7 15 - TRBV6-2/TRBV6-3 - CASSYALARSYEQYF TGTGCCAGCAGTTACGCCCTAGCGCGGTCCTACGAGCAGTACTTC
TRBJ2-5 14 - TRBV7-8 few CASRQDPRGATQYF TGTGCCAGCAGACAGGACCCCCGAGGGGCGACCCAGTACTTC
TRBJ1-1 13 - TRBV6-2/TRBV6-3 - CASKRGQNTEAFF TGTGCCAGCAAAAGGGGACAGAACACTGAAGCTTTCTTT
TRBJ1-5 14 - TRBV7-2 few CASSPSPGNQPQHF TGTGCCAGCAGCCCATCCCCGGGCAATCAGCCCCAGCATTTT
TRBJ2-1 22 TRBD2 TRBV6-8 - CASSYSLGTGTSGSGSDNEQFF TGTGCCAGCAGTTACTCATTAGGTACCGGGACTAGCGGGAGTGGCTCCGACAATGAGCAGTTCTTC